The T cell receptor (beta chain) described here comes from a study of blood T cell repertoires in COVID-19. Libraries were prepared by immunoSEQ multiplex PCR; TCRdb keeps only in-frame clonotypes and omits some of them. The sample has about 100,000 clones, around three quarters seen once; the top ten hold approximately 9%. The receptor was isolated from a man over 45 who had recovered from COVID-19. Sequencing input: peripheral blood.

The CDR3 nucleotides read TGTGCCAGCAGACTTTTAGACGGGGGCAATGAGCAGTTCTTC. It yields the protein CASRLLDGGNEQFF. The chain links TRBV4-2 to TRBJ2-1; possibly TRBD2 for D (6 bases). This CDR3 comprises 14 residues. V lost 6 bases and J lost 6, with 15 bases in between. Germline CDR1 is LGHNA and CDR2 is YNFKEQ.